This T cell receptor (beta chain) was retrieved from a study of control samples from healthy donors and cancer patients. Using immunoSEQ multiplex PCR, the repertoire was profiled, and TCRdb retains in-frame clones only, with some absent. The sample shows 60,000 to 75,000 clones, approximately 89% of them seen only once. This clonotype was sampled from a man aged 55 to 70 with colorectal cancer. Sequencing was carried out using PBMCs.

In DNA, the CDR3 is TGCGCCAGCAGCCAACCGGCGGCACGAGAGACCCAGTACTTC. Encoded protein: CASSQPAARETQYF. This chain joins TRBV4-1 and TRBJ2-5; no firm D call. Trimming stripped 2 bases from V and 4 bases from J, with 11 bases between. Germline-derived CDR1 and CDR2 are MGHRA and YSYEKL. There are 14 residues in the CDR3.